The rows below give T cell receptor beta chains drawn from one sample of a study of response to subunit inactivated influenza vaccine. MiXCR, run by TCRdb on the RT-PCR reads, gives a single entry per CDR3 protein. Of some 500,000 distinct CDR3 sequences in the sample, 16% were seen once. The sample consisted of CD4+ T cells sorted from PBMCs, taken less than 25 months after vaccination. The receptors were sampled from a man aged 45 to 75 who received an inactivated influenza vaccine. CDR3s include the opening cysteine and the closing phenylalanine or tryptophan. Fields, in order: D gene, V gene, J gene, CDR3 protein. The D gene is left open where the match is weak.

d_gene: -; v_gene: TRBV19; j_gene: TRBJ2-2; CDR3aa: CASSYRHTGELFF
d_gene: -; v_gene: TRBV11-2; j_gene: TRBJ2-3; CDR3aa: CASSPRGAYTSTDTQYF
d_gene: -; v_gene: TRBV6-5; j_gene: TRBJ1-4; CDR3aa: CASRGTNEKLFF
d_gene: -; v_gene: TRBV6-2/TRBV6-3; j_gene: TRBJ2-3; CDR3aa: CASSYGIAGMADTQYF
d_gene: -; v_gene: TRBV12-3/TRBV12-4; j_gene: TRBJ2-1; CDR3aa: CASTFRVGEQFF
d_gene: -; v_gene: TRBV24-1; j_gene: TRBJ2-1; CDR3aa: CATSDPRYAVGNEQFF
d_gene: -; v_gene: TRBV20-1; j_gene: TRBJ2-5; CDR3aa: CSTRKGEKTQYF
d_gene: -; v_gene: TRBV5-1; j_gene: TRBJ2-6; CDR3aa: CASSLLSGTGANVLTF
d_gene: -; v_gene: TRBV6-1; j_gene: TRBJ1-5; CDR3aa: CASRTSLADQPQHF
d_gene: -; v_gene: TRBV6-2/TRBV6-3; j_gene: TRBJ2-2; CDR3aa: CASTLSGVAGELFF
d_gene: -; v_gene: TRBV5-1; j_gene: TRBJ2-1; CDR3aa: CASSLGGLAEQFF
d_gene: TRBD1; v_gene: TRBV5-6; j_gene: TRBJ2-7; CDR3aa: CASSLVGSGTGGLYEQYF
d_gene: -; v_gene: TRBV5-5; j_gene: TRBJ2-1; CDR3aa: CASSLVVSGNNEQFF
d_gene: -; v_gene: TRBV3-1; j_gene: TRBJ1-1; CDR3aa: CASSQGYSNTEAFF
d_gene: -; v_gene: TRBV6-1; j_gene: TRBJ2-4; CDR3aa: CASSETKAMRYF
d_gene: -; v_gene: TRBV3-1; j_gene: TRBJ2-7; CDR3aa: CASSQGYGGEQYF
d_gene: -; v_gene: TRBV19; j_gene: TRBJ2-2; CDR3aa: CASSRGGRTGELFF
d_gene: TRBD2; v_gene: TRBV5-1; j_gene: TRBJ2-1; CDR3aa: CASSRRGAENEQFF
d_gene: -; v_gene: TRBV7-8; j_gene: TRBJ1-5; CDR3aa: CASSLSGTFSNQPQHF
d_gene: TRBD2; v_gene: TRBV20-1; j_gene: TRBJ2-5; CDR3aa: CSASRLAGGETQYF
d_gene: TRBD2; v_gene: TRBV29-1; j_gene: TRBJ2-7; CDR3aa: CSAIAGFPLYEQYF
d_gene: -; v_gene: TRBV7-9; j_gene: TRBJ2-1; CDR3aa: CASTPLGDEQFF
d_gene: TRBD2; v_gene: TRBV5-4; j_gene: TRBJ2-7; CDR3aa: CASSRLAGGPYEQYF
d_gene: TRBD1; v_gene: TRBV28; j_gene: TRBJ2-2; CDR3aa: CASWGRGYTGELFF